A selection of T cell receptor beta chains follows, all from one sample in a study of blood T cell repertoires in COVID-19. TCRdb keeps only in-frame clones here, not all; method: immunoSEQ multiplex PCR. The sample records just under 20,000 clones, about 85% being singletons. Sequenced sample: peripheral blood. The source of these receptors is a human donor with active COVID-19. The donor label of this sample is uncertain. The CDR3 runs from the conserved cysteine through the conserved F or W. D genes are given only for firm matches.

V gene	J gene	D gene	CDR3 DNA	CDR3 protein
TRBV25-1	TRBJ2-1	.	TGTGCCAGCAGTGAATACGGGAGCGATGAGCAGTTCTTC	CASSEYGSDEQFF
TRBV7-3	TRBJ2-1	TRBD2	TGTGCCAGCAGCTTACTCAGCGGGGGGATGAATGAGCAGTTCTTC	CASSLLSGGMNEQFF
TRBV7-9	TRBJ1-2	TRBD1	TGTGCCAGCAGCTTAGCGACAGGGGGACGCTACACCTTC	CASSLATGGRYTF
TRBV9	TRBJ2-5	.	TGTGCCAGCAGCGTAGATAGGGGGGGCGAGACCCAGTACTTC	CASSVDRGGETQYF
TRBV7-6	TRBJ2-5	TRBD1	TGTGCCAGCAGCTTAGTTTCAGGGGGCCCACAAGAGACCCAGTACTTC	CASSLVSGGPQETQYF
TRBV27	TRBJ2-7	TRBD2	TGTGCCAGCAGCTCGGGACTATCCTACGAGCAGTACTTC	CASSSGLSYEQYF
TRBV5-4	TRBJ2-5	TRBD2	TGTGCCAGCAGCCCCGGGGACTACGCCGCGGAGACCCAGTACTTC	CASSPGDYAAETQYF
TRBV10-1	TRBJ2-7	TRBD2	TGCGCCAGCAGTGGACTAGCGGGGGGGACCTACGAGCAGTACTTC	CASSGLAGGTYEQYF
TRBV2	TRBJ1-2	TRBD1	TGTGCCAGCAGCCAGAGGACAGGGGAGAGTGGCTACACCTTC	CASSQRTGESGYTF
TRBV7-9	TRBJ2-3	.	TGTGCCAGCAGACGAAGCGGGGGGACAGGGGCAGATACGCAGTATTTT	CASRRSGGTGADTQYF
TRBV5-1	TRBJ2-1	TRBD1	TGCGCCAGCAGCGGCTCAGGGGGCCTTTACAATGAGCAGTTCTTC	CASSGSGGLYNEQFF
TRBV5-4	TRBJ2-5	TRBD2	TGTGCCAGCAGCCCATCGACGGGGGGAGGAGAGACCCAGTACTTC	CASSPSTGGGETQYF
TRBV18	TRBJ2-2	.	TGTGCCAGCTCGCCTACTAGAGCGGACACCGGGGAGCTGTTTTTT	CASSPTRADTGELFF
TRBV28	TRBJ2-3	.	TGTGCCAGCAGTAAAGGGGGCACAGATACGCAGTATTTT	CASSKGGTDTQYF
TRBV29-1	TRBJ2-1	TRBD1	TGCAGCGCCGAGGGGACAGACGGTGATGAGCAGTTCTTC	CSAEGTDGDEQFF
TRBV7-9	TRBJ1-6	.	TGTGCCAGCAGCCTCGTGGGGGGACCCCTCCACTTT	CASSLVGGPLHF
TRBV5-1	TRBJ2-5	TRBD2	TGCGCCAGCAGCTTGCAGGGACTAGCCGACCAAGAGACCCAGTACTTC	CASSLQGLADQETQYF
TRBV9	TRBJ2-1	TRBD2	TGTGCCAGCAGCCCCCTGACTAGCGGGGGATACAATGAGCAGTTCTTC	CASSPLTSGGYNEQFF
TRBV5-1	TRBJ2-3	.	TGCGCCAGCAGGATCCGGGACTTCACAGATACGCAGTATTTT	CASRIRDFTDTQYF
TRBV28	TRBJ2-7	.	TGTGCCAGCAGTTTTCCCTCGGGTGGCGCCCCTTACGAGCAGTACTTC	CASSFPSGGAPYEQYF
TRBV6-2/TRBV6-3	TRBJ1-1	TRBD1	TGTGCCAGCAGCCCAAGACAGGGCCGGAACACTGAAGCTTTCTTT	CASSPRQGRNTEAFF
TRBV19	TRBJ2-7	.	TGTGCCAGTAGTATCGGATCTGGCGGTCCCTACGAGCAGTACTTC	CASSIGSGGPYEQYF
TRBV19	TRBJ2-1	.	TGTGCCAGTAGTATAGATCTGCGGGCCTCAACTCCCCCCGAGTTCTTC	CASSIDLRASTPPEFF